This T cell receptor beta chain was profiled in a study of shared clonotypes between healthy human individuals. Each cell subset's genomic DNA was divided evenly among several immunoSEQ plates. The data were produced by immunoSEQ multiplex PCR, yet TCRdb's version contains in-frame clones alone and is incomplete. The sample carries about 680,000 clones, approximately 73% recorded once. Germline-derived CDR1 and CDR2 are SGHNT and YYREEE (reference sequence). The CDR3 totals 15 residues. V gave up 0 bases and J gave up 4 bases, with 12 bases separating them. Comments on this clone: Its antigen is unknown.

Study results and caveats: A handful of donors showed sharing of about 4.6% of naive CD4 clonotypes.

The source is a woman between 25 and 40 years old in good health. The rearrangement links TRBV5-4 to TRBJ2-3; D may be TRBD2 (6 bases). Source material: memory CD4+ T cells sorted from blood. The subset here: CD45RA-negative fraction. For the CDR3, the DNA is TGTGCCAGCAGCTTGGCGGGACTTTCCGCAGATACGCAGTATTTT. Translation gives CASSLAGLSADTQYF.